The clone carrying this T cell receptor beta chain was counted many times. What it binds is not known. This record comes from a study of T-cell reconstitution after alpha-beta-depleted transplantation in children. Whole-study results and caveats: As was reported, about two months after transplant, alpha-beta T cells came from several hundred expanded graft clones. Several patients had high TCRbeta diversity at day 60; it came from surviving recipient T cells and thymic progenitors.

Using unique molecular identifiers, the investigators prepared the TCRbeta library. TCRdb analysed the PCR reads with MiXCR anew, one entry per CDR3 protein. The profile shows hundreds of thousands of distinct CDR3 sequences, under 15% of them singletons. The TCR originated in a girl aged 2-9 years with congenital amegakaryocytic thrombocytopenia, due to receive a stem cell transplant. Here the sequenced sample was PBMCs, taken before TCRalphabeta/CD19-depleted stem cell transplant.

The CDR3 DNA is TGTGCCAGCAGCTTAGTTAAGCGCCCAGGGGACACTGAAGCTTTCTTT. Its protein product is CASSLVKRPGDTEAFF. V and J are TRBV7-9 and TRBJ1-1; D may be TRBD1 (6 bases). V lost 1 base to trimming and J lost 3 bases, with 15 bases between them. Looked up from germline, CDR1 is SEHNR and CDR2 is FQNEAQ (reference sequence). This CDR3 is built from 16 residues.